Given below is one T cell receptor beta chain in context. The data are from a study of blood T cell repertoires in COVID-19. Per germline, CDR1 MDHEN and CDR2 SYDVKM. V was clipped by 6 bases and J by 8 bases, with 13 bases between them. The CDR3 totals 12 residues. Libraries were prepared by immunoSEQ multiplex PCR; TCRdb keeps only in-frame clonotypes and omits some of them. Among hundreds of thousands of clones listed, 85% to 90% were seen once. Sequenced sample: PBMCs or T cells enriched from blood (not recorded which). The sequence came from a young man who had recovered from COVID-19. The gene calls are TRBV28 and TRBJ1-1, with a weak D call TRBD1 (5 bases). CDR3 DNA sequence: TGTGCCAGCAGCCCGCGGCGGGACGAAGCTTTCTTT. It codes for CASSPRRDEAFF.